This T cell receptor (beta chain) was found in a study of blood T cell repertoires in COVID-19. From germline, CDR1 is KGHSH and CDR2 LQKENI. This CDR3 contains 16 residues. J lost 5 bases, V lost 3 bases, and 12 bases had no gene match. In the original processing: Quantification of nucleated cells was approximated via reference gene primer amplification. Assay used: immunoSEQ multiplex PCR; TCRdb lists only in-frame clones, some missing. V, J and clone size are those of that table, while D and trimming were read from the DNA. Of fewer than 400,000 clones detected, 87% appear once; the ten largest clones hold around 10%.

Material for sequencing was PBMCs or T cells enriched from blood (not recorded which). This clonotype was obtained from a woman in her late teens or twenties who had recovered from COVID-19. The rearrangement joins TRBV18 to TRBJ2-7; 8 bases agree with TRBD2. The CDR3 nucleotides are TGTGCCAGCTCACCCTCCCGGGAGGGCCCCTTCCACGAGCAGTACTTC. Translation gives CASSPSREGPFHEQYF.